This T cell receptor (beta chain) was retrieved from a study of T cell repertoires in cytomegalovirus infection. Study-wide results and caveats: The study found HLA-C-restricted CMV-specific TCR beta clonotypes dominating the ex vivo response.

TCRdb analysed the reads with MiXCR anew, one entry per CDR3 protein. The repertoire holds around 340,000 distinct CDR3 sequences, with about 28% as singletons. Germline CDR1 reads MNHEY; CDR2 reads SVGAGI. V lost 5 bases and J lost 2, with 12 bases in between. The length of the CDR3 is 14 residues. Comment on this clonotype: Its target is unknown.

The clonotype was recovered from a human donor in good health (CMV status not recorded). Some clones in this sample may be carry-over from other donors' samples. The chain recombines TRBV6-5 with TRBJ1-2; no clear D gene. Sequences were derived from cultured PBMCs, sampled from culture after CMV antigen stimulation. CDR3 DNA: TGTGCCAGCAGTCAACTAGACACCAACTATGGCTACACCTTC. Amino acid sequence: CASSQLDTNYGYTF.